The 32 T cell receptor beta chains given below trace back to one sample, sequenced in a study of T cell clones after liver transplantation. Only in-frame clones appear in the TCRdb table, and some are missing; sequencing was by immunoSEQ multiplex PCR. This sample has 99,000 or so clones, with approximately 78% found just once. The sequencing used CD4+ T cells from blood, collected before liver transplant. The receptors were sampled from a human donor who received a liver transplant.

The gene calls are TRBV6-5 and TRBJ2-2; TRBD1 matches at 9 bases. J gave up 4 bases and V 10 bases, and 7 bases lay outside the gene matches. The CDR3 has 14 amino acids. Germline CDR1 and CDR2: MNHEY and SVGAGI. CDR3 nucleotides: TGTGCCACCCACCGGGACAGGGCCACCGGGGAGCTGTTTTTT. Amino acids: CATHRDRATGELFF.

The DNA of the CDR3 is TGCGCCAGCAGCCAAGATAGTCTCTCCTACGAGCAGTACTTC. Protein product: CASSQDSLSYEQYF. This sequence joins TRBV4-3 and TRBJ2-7; no clear D gene. CDR1 is LGHNA and CDR2 is YSLEER in the germline V gene. The CDR3 has 14 residues. V lost 0 bases and J lost 0, with 6 bases in between.

CDR3 sequence (DNA): TGTGCCAGCAGCCCTTGGACAGATTCCTACGAGCAGTACTTC. It translates to CASSPWTDSYEQYF. The J gene is TRBJ2-7, the V gene TRBV13; D is possibly TRBD1 (6 bases). V dropped 5 bases and J dropped 1 base, with 12 bases sitting between them. The CDR3 runs to 14 residues. The germline V gene encodes CDR1 PRHDT and CDR2 FYEKMQ (reference sequence).

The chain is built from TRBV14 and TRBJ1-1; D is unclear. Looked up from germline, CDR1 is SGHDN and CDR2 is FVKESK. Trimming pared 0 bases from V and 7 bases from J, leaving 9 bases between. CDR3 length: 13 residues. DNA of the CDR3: TGTGCCAGCAGCCAAGACTACAGCCTTGAAGCTTTCTTT. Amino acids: CASSQDYSLEAFF.

CDR3 amino acids: CASSLEGAPNEQFF. The CDR3 bases are TGCGCCAGCAGCTTGGAGGGGGCGCCCAATGAGCAGTTCTTC. The rearrangement joins TRBV5-1 to TRBJ2-1; TRBD1 matches at 7 bases. From germline, CDR1 is SGHRS and CDR2 YFSETQ. Trimming at V came to 0 bases and at J to 6 bases, leaving 3 bases not matched to a gene. The CDR3 is 14 amino acids.

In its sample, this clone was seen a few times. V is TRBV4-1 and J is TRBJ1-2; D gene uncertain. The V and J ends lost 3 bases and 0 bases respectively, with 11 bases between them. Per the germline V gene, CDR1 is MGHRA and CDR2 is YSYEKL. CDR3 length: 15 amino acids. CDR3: CASSQASTSNYGYTF. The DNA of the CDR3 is TGCGCCAGCAGCCAGGCGTCTACTTCTAACTATGGCTACACCTTC.

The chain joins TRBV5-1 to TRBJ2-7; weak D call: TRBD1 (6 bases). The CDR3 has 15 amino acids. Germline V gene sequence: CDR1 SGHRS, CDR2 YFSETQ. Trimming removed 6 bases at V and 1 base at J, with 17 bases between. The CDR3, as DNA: TGCGCCAGCACATCGGGGACATATATATCCTACGAGCAGTACTTC. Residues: CASTSGTYISYEQYF.

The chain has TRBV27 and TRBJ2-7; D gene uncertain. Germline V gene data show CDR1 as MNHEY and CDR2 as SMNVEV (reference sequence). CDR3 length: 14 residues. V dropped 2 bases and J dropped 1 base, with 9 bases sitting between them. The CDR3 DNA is TGTGCCAGCAGTTTAGTAGACATATCCTACGAGCAGTACTTC. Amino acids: CASSLVDISYEQYF.

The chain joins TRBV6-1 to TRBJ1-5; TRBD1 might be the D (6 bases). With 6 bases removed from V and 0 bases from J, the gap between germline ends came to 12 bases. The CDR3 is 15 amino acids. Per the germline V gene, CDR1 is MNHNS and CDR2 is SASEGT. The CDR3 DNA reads TGTGCCAGCAGAAAAGGGGGGAATAGCAATCAGCCCCAGCATTTT. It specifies CASRKGGNSNQPQHF.

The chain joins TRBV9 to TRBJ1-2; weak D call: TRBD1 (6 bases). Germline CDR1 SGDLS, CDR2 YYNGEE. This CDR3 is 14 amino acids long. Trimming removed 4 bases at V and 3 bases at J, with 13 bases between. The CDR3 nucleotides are TGTGCCAGCAGCCCAGGGGTCTGGGACTATGGCTACACCTTC. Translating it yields CASSPGVWDYGYTF.

CDR3 nucleotides: TGTGCCAGCAGCTTAGAGGGGACAGGGGTACACGAGCAGTACTTC. Translating it yields CASSLEGTGVHEQYF. This rearrangement joins TRBV7-2 to TRBJ2-7; TRBD1 agrees at 10 bases. Trimming at V came to 1 base and at J to 5 bases, leaving 5 bases not matched to a gene. The germline V gene encodes CDR1 SGHTA and CDR2 FQGNSA. This CDR3 has 15 amino acids.

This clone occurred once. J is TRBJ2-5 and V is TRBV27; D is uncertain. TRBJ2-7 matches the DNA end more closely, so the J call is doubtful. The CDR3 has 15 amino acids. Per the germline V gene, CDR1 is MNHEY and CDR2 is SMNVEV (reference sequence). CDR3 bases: TGTGCCAGCAGTTCGTTCCGCTCCCCCTCCTACGAGCAGTACTTC. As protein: CASSSFRSPSYEQYF.

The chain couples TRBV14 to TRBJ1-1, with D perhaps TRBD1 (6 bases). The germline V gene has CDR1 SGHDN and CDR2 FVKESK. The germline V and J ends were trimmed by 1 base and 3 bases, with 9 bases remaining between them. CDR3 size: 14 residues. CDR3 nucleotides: TGTGCCAGCAGCCAAGTGGGGGGCCACACTGAAGCTTTCTTT. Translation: CASSQVGGHTEAFF. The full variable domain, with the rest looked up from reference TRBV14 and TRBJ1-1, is EAGVTQFPSHSVIEKGQTVTLRCDPISGHDNLYWYRRVMGKEIKFLLHFVKESKQDESGMPNNRFLAERTGGTYSTLKVQPAELEDSGVYFCASSQVGGHTEAFFGQGTRLTVV.

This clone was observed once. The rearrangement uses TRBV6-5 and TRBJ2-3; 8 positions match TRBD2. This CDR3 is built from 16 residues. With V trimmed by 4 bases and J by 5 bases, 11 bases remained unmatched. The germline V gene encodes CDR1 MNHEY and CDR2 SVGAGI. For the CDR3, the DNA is TGTGCCAGCAGTTTAGCGGGGAGGGCAGCTGGAGATACGCAGTATTTT. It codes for CASSLAGRAAGDTQYF.

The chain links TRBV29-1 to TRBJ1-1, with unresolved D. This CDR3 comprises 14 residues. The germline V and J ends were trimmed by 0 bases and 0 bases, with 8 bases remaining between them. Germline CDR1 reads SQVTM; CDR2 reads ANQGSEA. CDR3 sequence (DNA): TGCAGCGTTGAAGATTCAGTCATGAACACTGAAGCTTTCTTT. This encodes CSVEDSVMNTEAFF.

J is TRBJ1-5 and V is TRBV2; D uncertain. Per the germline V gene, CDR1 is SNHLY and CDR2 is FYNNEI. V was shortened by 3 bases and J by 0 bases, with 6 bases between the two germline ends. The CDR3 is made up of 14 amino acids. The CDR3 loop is CASSDKVSNQPQHF. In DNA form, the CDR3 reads TGTGCCAGCAGTGATAAGGTTAGCAATCAGCCCCAGCATTTT.

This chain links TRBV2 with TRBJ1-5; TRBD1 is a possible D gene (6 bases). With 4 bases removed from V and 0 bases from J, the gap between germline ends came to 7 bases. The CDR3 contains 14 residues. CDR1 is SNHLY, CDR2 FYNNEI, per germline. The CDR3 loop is CASSGTVSNQPQHF. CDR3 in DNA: TGTGCCAGCAGTGGGACAGTTAGCAATCAGCCCCAGCATTTT.

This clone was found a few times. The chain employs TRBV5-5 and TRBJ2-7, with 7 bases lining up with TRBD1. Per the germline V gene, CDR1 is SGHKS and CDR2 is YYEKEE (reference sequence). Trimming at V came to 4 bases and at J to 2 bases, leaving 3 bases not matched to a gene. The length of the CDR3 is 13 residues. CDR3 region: CASSRTGPYEQYF. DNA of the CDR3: TGTGCCAGCAGCCGGACAGGACCCTACGAGCAGTACTTC.

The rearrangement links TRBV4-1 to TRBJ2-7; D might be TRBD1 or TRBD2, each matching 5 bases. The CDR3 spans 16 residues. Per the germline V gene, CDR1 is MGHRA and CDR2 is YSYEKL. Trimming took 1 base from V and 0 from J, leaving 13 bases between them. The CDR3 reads CASSQGRGTSSYEQYF. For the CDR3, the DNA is TGCGCCAGCAGCCAAGGTAGAGGGACCAGCTCCTACGAGCAGTACTTC.

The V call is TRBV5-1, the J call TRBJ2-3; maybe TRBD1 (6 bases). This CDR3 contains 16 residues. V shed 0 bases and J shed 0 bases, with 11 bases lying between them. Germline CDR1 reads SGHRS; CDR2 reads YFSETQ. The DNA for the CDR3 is TGCGCCAGCAGCTTGGGTCCGGACAGAAGCACAGATACGCAGTATTTT. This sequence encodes CASSLGPDRSTDTQYF.

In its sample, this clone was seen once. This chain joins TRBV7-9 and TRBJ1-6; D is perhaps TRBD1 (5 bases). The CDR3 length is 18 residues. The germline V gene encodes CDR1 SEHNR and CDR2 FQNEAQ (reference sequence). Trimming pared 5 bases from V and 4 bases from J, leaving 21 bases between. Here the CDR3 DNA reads TGTGCCAGCAGCCCGAAAGGGGTTTCCGAACCTTATAATTCACCCCTCCACTTT. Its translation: CASSPKGVSEPYNSPLHF.

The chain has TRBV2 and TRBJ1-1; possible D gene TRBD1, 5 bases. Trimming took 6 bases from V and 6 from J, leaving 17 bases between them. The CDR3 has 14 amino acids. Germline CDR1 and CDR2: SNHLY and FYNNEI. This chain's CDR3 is CASRGTGDSAEAFF. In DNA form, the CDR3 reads TGTGCCAGCAGGGGAACAGGAGACTCGGCTGAAGCTTTCTTT.

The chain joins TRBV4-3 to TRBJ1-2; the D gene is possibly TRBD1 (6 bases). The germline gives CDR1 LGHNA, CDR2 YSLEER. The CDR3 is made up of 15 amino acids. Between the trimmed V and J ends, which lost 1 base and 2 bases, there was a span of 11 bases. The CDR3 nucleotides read TGCGCCAGCAGCCAAGGGCCGGGGGCGAACTATGGCTACACCTTC. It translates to CASSQGPGANYGYTF.

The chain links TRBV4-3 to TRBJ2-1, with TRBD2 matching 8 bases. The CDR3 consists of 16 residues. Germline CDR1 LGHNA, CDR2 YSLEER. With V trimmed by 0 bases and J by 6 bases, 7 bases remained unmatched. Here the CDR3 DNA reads TGCGCCAGCAGCCAAGAGGGGCGGGGGGCGTTCAATGAGCAGTTCTTC. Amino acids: CASSQEGRGAFNEQFF.

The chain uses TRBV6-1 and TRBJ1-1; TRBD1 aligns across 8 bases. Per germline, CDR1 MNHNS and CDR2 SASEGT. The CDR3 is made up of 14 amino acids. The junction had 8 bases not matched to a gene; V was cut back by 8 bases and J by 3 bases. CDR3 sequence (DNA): TGTGCCAGCCCCGAGGACAGGGTGGACACTGAAGCTTTCTTT. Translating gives CASPEDRVDTEAFF.

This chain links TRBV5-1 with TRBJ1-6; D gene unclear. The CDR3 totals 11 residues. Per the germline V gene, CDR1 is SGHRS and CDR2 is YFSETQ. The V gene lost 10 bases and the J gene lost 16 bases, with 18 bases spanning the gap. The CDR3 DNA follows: TGCGCCCCCAAAGGGCAGGCGAGGCTCCACTTT. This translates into CAPKGQARLHF.

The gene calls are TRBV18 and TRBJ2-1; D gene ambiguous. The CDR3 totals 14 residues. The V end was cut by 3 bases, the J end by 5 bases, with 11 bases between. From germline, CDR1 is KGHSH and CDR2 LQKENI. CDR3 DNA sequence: TGTGCCAGCTCACCGACGACCCGTGACAATGAGCAGTTCTTC. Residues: CASSPTTRDNEQFF.

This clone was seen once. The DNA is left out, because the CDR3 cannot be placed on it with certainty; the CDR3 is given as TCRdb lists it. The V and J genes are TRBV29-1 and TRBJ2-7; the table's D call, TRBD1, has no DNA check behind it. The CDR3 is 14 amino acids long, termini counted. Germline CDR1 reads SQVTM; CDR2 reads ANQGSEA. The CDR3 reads CSVASGTGGSMVYF.

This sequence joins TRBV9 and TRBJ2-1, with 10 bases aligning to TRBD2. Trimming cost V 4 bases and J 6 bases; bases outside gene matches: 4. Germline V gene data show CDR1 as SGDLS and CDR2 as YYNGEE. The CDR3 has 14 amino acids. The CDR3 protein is CASSKRTSGNEQFF. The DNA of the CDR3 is TGTGCCAGCAGCAAGAGGACTAGCGGCAATGAGCAGTTCTTC.

The CDR3 region is CATSRGTNGRNQPQHF. CDR3 DNA: TGTGCCACCAGCAGAGGGACAAATGGGCGCAATCAGCCCCAGCATTTT. The rearrangement uses TRBV15 and TRBJ1-5; tentative D call: TRBD1 (5 bases). Germline V lookup: CDR1 LNHNV, CDR2 YYDKDF (reference sequence). The CDR3 spans 16 residues. The V end lost 1 base, the J end lost 2 bases, and 12 bases lay between the germline ends.

The chain's CDR3 is CASSLTARGEAFF. The CDR3 nucleotides read TGTGCCAGCAGCTTGACAGCGCGCGGCGAAGCTTTCTTT. The chain recombines TRBV5-4 with TRBJ1-1; D is undetermined. V was cut by 1 base and J by 8 bases, with 12 bases left in between. The CDR3 extends over 13 amino acids. Germline lookup yields CDR1 SGHNT and CDR2 YYREEE (reference sequence).

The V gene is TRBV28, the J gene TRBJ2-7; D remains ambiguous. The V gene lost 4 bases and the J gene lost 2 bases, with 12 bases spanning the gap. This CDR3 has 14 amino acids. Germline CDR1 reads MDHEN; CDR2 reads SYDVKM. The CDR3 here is CASSSHDVTYEQYF. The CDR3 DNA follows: TGTGCCAGCAGTTCACACGACGTAACCTACGAGCAGTACTTC.